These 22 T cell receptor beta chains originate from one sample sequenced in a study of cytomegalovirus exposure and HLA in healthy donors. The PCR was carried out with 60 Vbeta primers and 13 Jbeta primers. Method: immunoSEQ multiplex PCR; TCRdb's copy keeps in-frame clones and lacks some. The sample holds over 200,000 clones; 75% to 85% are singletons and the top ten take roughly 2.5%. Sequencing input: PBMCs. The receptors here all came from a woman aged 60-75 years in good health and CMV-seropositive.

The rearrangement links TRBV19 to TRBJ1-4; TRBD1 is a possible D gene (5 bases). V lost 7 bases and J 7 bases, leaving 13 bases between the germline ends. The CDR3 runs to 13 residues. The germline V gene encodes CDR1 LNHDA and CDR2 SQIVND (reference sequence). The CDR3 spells CASNPRVGEKLFF. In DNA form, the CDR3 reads TGTGCCAGTAACCCCAGGGTTGGTGAAAAACTGTTTTTT.

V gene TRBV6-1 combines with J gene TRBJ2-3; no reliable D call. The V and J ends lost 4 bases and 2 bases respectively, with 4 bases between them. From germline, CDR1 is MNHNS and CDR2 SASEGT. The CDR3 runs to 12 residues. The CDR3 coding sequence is TGTGCCAGCAGTGCCTACACAGATACGCAGTATTTT. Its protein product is CASSAYTDTQYF.

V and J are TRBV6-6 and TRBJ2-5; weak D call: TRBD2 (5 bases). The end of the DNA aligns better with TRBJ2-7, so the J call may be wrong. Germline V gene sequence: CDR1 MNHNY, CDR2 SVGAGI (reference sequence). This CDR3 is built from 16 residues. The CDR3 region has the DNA TGTGCCAGCAGTCCCGTGCCCGGGATCTCCTCCTACGAGCAGTACTTC. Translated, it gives CASSPVPGISSYEQYF.

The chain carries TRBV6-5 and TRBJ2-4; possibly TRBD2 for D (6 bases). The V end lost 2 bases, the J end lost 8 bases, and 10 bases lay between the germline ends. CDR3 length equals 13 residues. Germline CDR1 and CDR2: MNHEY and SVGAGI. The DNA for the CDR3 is TGTGCCAGCAGTTACGGGACGGGAGACATTCAGTACTTC. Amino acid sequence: CASSYGTGDIQYF.

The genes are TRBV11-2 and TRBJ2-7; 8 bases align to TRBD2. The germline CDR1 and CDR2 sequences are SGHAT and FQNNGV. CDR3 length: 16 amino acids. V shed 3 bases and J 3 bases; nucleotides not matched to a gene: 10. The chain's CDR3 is CASSLDLSGKIYEQYF. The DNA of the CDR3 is TGTGCCAGCAGCTTGGACCTTAGCGGGAAGATCTACGAGCAGTACTTC.

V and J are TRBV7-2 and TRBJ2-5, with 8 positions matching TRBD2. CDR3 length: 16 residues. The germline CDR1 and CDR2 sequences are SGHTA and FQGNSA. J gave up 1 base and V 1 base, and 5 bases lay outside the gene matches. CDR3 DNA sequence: TGTGCCAGCAGCTTAGGTCGGGGGGGCATCCAAGAGACCCAGTACTTC. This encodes CASSLGRGGIQETQYF.

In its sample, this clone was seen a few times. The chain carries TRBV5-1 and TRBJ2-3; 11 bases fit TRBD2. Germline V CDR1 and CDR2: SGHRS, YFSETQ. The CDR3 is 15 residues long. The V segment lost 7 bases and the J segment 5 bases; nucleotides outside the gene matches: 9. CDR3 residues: CASSYTGTSGDTQYF. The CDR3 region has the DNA TGCGCCAGCTCCTACACCGGGACTAGCGGAGATACGCAGTATTTT.

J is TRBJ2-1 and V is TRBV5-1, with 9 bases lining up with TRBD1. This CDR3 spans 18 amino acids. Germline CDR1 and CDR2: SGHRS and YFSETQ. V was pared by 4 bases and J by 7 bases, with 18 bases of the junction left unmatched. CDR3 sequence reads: CASSPVPGQGRNPNEQFF. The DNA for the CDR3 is TGCGCCAGCAGCCCCGTCCCGGGACAGGGCCGAAACCCGAATGAGCAGTTCTTC.

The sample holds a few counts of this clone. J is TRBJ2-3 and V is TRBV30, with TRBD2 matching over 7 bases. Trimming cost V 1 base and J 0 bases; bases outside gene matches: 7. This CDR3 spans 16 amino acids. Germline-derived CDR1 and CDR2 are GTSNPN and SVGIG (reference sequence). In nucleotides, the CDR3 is TGTGCCTGGAGTGCCGGGCTAGCGGTTAGCACAGATACGCAGTATTTT. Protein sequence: CAWSAGLAVSTDTQYF.

For the CDR3, the DNA is TGCGCCAGCAGCCCATTACAATCCGGGACAAGAACCTACGAGCAGTACTTC. Its translation: CASSPLQSGTRTYEQYF. The chain joins TRBV4-1 to TRBJ2-7, with D perhaps TRBD1 (6 bases). Trimming took 4 bases from V and 2 from J, leaving 21 bases between them. Germline-derived CDR1 and CDR2 are MGHRA and YSYEKL. The CDR3 has 17 residues.

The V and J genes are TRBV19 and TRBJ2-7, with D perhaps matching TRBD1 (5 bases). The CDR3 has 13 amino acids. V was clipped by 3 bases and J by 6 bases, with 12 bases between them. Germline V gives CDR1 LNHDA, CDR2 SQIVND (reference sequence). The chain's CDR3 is CASSISRVGEQYF. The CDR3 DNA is TGTGCCAGTAGTATTTCCAGGGTTGGCGAGCAGTACTTC.

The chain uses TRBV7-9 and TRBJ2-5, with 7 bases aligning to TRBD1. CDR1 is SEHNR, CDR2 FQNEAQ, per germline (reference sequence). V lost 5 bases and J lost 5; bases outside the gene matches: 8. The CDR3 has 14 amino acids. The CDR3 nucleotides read TGTGCCAGCAGCCCCCGACAGGGAGAGGAGACCCAGTACTTC. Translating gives CASSPRQGEETQYF.

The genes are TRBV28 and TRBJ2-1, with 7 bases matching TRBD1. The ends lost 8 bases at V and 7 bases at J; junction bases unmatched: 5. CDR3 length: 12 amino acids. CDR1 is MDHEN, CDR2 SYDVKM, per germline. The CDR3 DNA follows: TGTGCCAGCGTGGGACAGAATAATGAGCAGTTCTTC. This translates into CASVGQNNEQFF. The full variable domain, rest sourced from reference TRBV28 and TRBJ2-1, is DVKVTQSSRYLVKRTGEKVFLECVQDMDHENMFWYRQDPGLGLRLIYFSYDVKMKEKGDIPEGYSVSREKKERFSLILESASTNQTSMYLCASVGQNNEQFFGPGTRLTVL.

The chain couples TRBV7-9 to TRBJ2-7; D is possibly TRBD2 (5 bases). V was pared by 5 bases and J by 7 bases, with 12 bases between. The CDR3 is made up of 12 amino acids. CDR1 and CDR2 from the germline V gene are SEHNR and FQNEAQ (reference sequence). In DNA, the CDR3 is TGTGCCAGCAGCGGGAGCTACGGAGAGCAGTACTTC. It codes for CASSGSYGEQYF. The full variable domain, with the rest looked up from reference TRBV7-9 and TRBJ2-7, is DTGVSQNPRHKITKRGQNVTFRCDPISEHNRLYWYRQTLGQGPEFLTYFQNEAQLEKSRLLSDRFSAERPKGSFSTLEIQRTEQGDSAMYLCASSGSYGEQYFGPGTRLTVT.

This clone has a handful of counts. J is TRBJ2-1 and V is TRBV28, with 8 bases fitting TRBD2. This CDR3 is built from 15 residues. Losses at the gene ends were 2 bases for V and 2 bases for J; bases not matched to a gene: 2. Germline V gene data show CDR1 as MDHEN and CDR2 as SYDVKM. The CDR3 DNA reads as TGTGCCAGCAGTTTAGCGGGGGGAACCTACAATGAGCAGTTCTTC. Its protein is CASSLAGGTYNEQFF.

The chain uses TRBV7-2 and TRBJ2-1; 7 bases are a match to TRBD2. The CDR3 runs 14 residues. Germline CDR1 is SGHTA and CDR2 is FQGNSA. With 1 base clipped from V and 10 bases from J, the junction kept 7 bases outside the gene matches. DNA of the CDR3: TGTGCCAGCAGCTTAGATCCTAGCGGAACGGAGCAGTTCTTC. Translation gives CASSLDPSGTEQFF.

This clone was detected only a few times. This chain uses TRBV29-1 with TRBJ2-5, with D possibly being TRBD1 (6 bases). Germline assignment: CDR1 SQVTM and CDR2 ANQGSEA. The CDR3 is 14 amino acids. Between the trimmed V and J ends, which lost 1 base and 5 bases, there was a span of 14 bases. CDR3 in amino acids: CSVEAPTGRETQYF. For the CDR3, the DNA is TGCAGCGTTGAAGCTCCTACAGGGCGGGAGACCCAGTACTTC.

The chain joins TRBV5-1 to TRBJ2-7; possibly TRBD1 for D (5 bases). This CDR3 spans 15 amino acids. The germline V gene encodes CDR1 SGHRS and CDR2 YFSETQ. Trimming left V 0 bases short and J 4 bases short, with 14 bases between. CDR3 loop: CASSLGQGIAYEQYF. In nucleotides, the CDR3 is TGCGCCAGCAGCTTGGGTCAGGGCATCGCGTACGAGCAGTACTTC.

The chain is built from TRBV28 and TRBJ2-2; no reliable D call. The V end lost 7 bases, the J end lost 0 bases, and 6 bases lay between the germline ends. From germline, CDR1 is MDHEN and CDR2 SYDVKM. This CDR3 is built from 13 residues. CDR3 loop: CASKNTNTGELFF. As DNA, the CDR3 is TGTGCCAGCAAAAACACGAACACCGGGGAGCTGTTTTTT.

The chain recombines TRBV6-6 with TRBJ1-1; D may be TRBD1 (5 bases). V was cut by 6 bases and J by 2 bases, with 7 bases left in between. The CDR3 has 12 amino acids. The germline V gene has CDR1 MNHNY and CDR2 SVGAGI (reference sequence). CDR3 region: CASSTGNTEAFF. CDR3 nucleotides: TGTGCCAGCAGCACAGGTAACACTGAAGCTTTCTTT.

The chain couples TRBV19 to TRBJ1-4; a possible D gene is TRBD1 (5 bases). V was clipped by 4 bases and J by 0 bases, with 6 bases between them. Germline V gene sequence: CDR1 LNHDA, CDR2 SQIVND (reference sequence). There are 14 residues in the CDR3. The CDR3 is CASSRQTTNEKLFF. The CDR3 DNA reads TGTGCCAGTAGTAGACAGACAACTAATGAAAAACTGTTTTTT.

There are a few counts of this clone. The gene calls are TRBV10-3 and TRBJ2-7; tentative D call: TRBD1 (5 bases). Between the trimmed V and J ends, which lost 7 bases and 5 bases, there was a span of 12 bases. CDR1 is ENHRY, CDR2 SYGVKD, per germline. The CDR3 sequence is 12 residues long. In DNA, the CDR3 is TGTGCCATCAATTCCGCAGGGCACGAGCAGTACTTC. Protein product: CAINSAGHEQYF.